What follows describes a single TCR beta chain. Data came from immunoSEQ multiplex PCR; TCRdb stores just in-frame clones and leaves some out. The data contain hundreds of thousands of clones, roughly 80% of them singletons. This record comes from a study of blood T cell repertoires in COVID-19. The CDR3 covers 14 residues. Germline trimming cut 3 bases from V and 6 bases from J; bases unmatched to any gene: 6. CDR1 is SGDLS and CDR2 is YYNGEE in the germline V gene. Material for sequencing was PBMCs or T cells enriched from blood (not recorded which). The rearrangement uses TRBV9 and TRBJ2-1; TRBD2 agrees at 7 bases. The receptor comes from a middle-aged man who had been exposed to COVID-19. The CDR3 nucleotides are TGTGCCAGCAGCGCTCCCGCGGGGGTCAATGAGCAGTTCTTC. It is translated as CASSAPAGVNEQFF.